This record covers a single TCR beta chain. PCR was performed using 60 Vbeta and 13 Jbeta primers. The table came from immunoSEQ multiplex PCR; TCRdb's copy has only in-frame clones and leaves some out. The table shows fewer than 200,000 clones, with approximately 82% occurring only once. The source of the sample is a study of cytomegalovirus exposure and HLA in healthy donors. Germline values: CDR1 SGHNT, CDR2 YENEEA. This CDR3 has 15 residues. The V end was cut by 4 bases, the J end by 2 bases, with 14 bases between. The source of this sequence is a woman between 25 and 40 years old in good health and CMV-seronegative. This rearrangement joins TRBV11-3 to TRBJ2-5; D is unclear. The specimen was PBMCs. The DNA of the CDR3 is TGTGCCAGCAGCTCCGCGGAAGAGTATCAAGAGACCCAGTACTTC. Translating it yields CASSSAEEYQETQYF.